These T cell receptor beta chains were read from a single sample in a study of T cells in Graves' hyperthyroidism and ophthalmopathy. TCRdb ran MiXCR on the multiplex PCR reads and lists one entry per CDR3 protein. The repertoire holds 530,000 or so distinct CDR3 sequences, with about half as singletons. The sequenced sample consisted of peripheral blood or thyroid tissue (not recorded which). The origin of the receptors is a woman younger than 30 with Graves' hyperthyroidism. Each CDR3 is given with its conserved first and last residue. The D gene is left open where the match is weak. Clone size is shown for a subset of rows, as once, few, many or a class of expanded clone.

>TRBV7-9|TRBJ2-7|many|NA
TGTGCCAGCAGCTTAGTCCTACAGCCTTCCTACGAGCAGTACTTC
CASSLVLQPSYEQYF
>TRBV6-5|TRBJ1-1|many|NA
TGTGCCAGCAGTCGGCGGGCGGGGTCGAACACTGAAGCTTTCTTT
CASSRRAGSNTEAFF
>TRBV20-1|TRBJ2-7|NA|TRBD1
TGCAGCCCACCGGGACAGAACTACGAGCAGTACTTC
CSPPGQNYEQYF
>TRBV29-1|TRBJ2-7|NA|TRBD1
TGCAGCGTCAGTTCGGGGACAGGGGTCGTCGGTAGACCTCCCTACGAGCAGTACTTC
CSVSSGTGVVGRPPYEQYF
>TRBV20-1|TRBJ2-3|NA|TRBD1
TGCAGTGCTAGAGATCACCGGGACAGGGACGGCACAGATACGCAGTATTTT
CSARDHRDRDGTDTQYF
>TRBV20-1|TRBJ1-1|many|NA
TGCAGTGCCCGAAGCCCCGGGAACATGAACACTGAAGCTTTCTTT
CSARSPGNMNTEAFF
>TRBV20-1|TRBJ2-7|many|TRBD2
TGCAGTGCTAGAGACCCTAGCGGGACCACACCCTACGAGCAGTACTTC
CSARDPSGTTPYEQYF
>TRBV10-2|TRBJ2-7|NA|TRBD2
TGCGCCAGCAGTGGAAGGGGACTAGCGGTCTACGAGCAGTACTTC
CASSGRGLAVYEQYF
>TRBV7-8|TRBJ2-4|NA|NA
TGTGCCAGCAGCCGACCGGACAGCGAAAACATTCAGTACTTC
CASSRPDSENIQYF
>TRBV10-2|TRBJ2-2|many|TRBD1
TGCGCCAGCAGTGGGAACCCGGGACAGGGGAACACCGGGGAGCTGTTTTTT
CASSGNPGQGNTGELFF
>TRBV19|TRBJ1-5|NA|NA
TGTGCCAGTAGAAAGCAACCCTATAGCAATCAGCCCCAGCATTTT
CASRKQPYSNQPQHF
>TRBV3-1|TRBJ2-7|many|NA
TGTGCCAGCAGCCCCCCAGGGGAAGAGCAGTACTTC
CASSPPGEEQYF
>TRBV29-1|TRBJ2-7|NA|TRBD2
TGCAGCTTAGCCGGGCGGGAGACCTACGAGCAGTACTTC
CSLAGRETYEQYF
>TRBV6-4|TRBJ2-2|NA|TRBD1
TGTGCCAGCCGGGACAGGGGGAATCCCGGGGAGCTGTTTTTT
CASRDRGNPGELFF
>TRBV29-1|TRBJ1-4|once|TRBD1
TGCAGCGTCTCCGGGACAGGGGGTGAAAAACTGTTTTTT
CSVSGTGGEKLFF
>TRBV7-2|TRBJ2-2|NA|NA
TGTGCCAGCAGCCCGGGTTCTTGGGATGAGCTGTTTTTT
CASSPGSWDELFF
>TRBV9|TRBJ1-1|NA|NA
TGTGCCAGCAGCTACGGGGCCTTGAACACTGAAGCTTTCTTT
CASSYGALNTEAFF
>TRBV20-1|TRBJ1-4|NA|TRBD1
TGCAGTGCTAGAGAACCGGGACAGGAGGGTGAAAAACTGTTTTTT
CSAREPGQEGEKLFF
>TRBV20-1|TRBJ2-5|once|NA
TGCAGCTTCCGGGACGTCGGCCAACAAGAGACCCAGTACTTC
CSFRDVGQQETQYF
>TRBV29-1|TRBJ2-7|NA|NA
TGCAGCGTAGGGATGTCAAACTACGAGCAGTACTTC
CSVGMSNYEQYF
>TRBV7-9|TRBJ2-7|NA|TRBD2
TGTGCCAGCAACCCTTCTAGCGGGAGGACAGATACGCAGTACTTC
CASNPSSGRTDTQYF
>TRBV11-1|TRBJ2-7|NA|NA
TGTGCCAGCAGCTCACAGGCGCGGGGAGCGCCGAGGGAGCAGTACTTC
CASSSQARGAPREQYF
>TRBV7-2|TRBJ2-7|many|NA
TGTGCCAGCAGCCCGGCTAGGGGTGAGCAGTACTTC
CASSPARGEQYF
>TRBV20-1|TRBJ2-1|few|TRBD2
TGCAGTCGAAGGACTAGCGTACACAATGAGCAGTTCTTC
CSRRTSVHNEQFF
>TRBV20-1|TRBJ1-1|many|TRBD1
TGCAGTGCTTCGGGACAGCTAACCATGAACACTGAAGCTTTCTTT
CSASGQLTMNTEAFF
>TRBV4-3|TRBJ2-7|many|NA
TGCGCCAGCAGCCACCTGGACACCGGGAGCGAGCAGTACTTC
CASSHLDTGSEQYF
>TRBV6-5|TRBJ1-2|many|NA
TGTGCCAGCAGTTACTCGAACGGTCGGGGTGGCTACACCTTC
CASSYSNGRGGYTF
>TRBV7-9|TRBJ1-6|NA|TRBD1
TGTGCCAGCAGCTTCGACAGGGAGGTCTCACCCCTCCACTTT
CASSFDREVSPLHF
>TRBV3-1|TRBJ2-7|few|TRBD1
TGTGCCAGCAGCCCATGGACAGGGGAACACGAGCAGTACTTC
CASSPWTGEHEQYF
>TRBV7-9|TRBJ2-7|once|TRBD1
TGTGCCAGCAGCGGGACAGGGGGAACGAACGAGCAGTACTTC
CASSGTGGTNEQYF
>TRBV13|TRBJ2-2|NA|NA
TGTGCCAGCAGGGACATGGTTTTT
CASRDMVF
>TRBV19|TRBJ2-2|NA|NA
TGTGCCAGTAGTAGGGGCGCCACCGGGGAGCTGTTTTTT
CASSRGATGELFF
>TRBV7-9|TRBJ2-1|NA|NA
TGTGCCAGCAGCCCGCGGGACGTAAGGACCATCTACAATGAGCAGTTCTTC
CASSPRDVRTIYNEQFF
>TRBV7-6|TRBJ1-6|NA|NA
TGTGCCAGCAGCCCGACGGCCTATAATTCACCCCTCCACTTT
CASSPTAYNSPLHF
>TRBV7-7|TRBJ2-5|NA|NA
TGCGCCAGCAGCTTGGTCGGGACATCTGGTCCGTACTTC
CASSLVGTSGPYF
>TRBV20-1|TRBJ1-4|NA|NA
TGCAGTGCTAGCGAAGGGGGTCAGGGTGAAAAACTGTTTTTT
CSASEGGQGEKLFF
>TRBV7-2|TRBJ1-1|NA|TRBD1
TGTGCCAGCAGCTTAGTAGGTGGGACAGGGTTTGAAGCTTTCTTT
CASSLVGGTGFEAFF
>TRBV7-9|TRBJ2-7|many|NA
TGTGCCAGCAGCCCAACCACCAAAACCCGGACGGGATCCTCAAGCTCCTACGAGCAGTACTTC
CASSPTTKTRTGSSSSYEQYF
>TRBV7-2|TRBJ2-7|NA|TRBD1
TGCGCCAGCAGCCAAACAGGGGGACCTTACGAGCAGTACTTC
CASSQTGGPYEQYF
>TRBV7-4|TRBJ2-1|NA|NA
TGTGCCAGCAGCTCCTTGGGACTGGATTACAATGAGCAGTTCTTC
CASSSLGLDYNEQFF
>TRBV10-3|TRBJ2-7|many|TRBD1
TGTGCCATCAGAGGGGGCAAGGCGGACAACCCCTCCTACGAGCAGTACTTC
CAIRGGKADNPSYEQYF
>TRBV15|TRBJ2-3|few|NA
TGTGCCACCAGCAGAGCAGACACAGATACGCAGTATTTT
CATSRADTDTQYF